A selection of T cell receptor beta chains follows, all from one sample in a study of blood T cell repertoires in COVID-19. Repertoires were generated with immunoSEQ multiplex PCR, while TCRdb's copy carries only in-frame clones and drops some. The sample consists of about 100,000 clones, about 93% of them appearing once. The sample taken for sequencing was peripheral blood. These receptors were obtained from a woman under 40 with acute or convalescent COVID-19. Both conserved end residues are part of each CDR3. A D gene is named only where the DNA matches it firmly.

TRBD1	TRBV7-6	TRBJ2-3	TGTGCCAGCAGCTCCCGGGACAGGGACGGTACGCAGTATTTT	CASSSRDRDGTQYF
NA	TRBV9	TRBJ1-2	TGTGCCAGCAGCGTAGTTATGGGGGCGGGCTACACCTTC	CASSVVMGAGYTF
NA	TRBV6-5	TRBJ1-2	TGTGCCAGCAGTTTGGGGGCAGATTGGCGTTATGGCTACACCTTC	CASSLGADWRYGYTF
TRBD2	TRBV4-2	TRBJ2-3	TGTGCCAGCAGGACGGGCGGGGGGGGCACAGATACGCAGTATTTT	CASRTGGGGTDTQYF
NA	TRBV30	TRBJ1-2	TGTGCCTGGAGGGGCTCAGGTTCCGGCTACACCTTC	CAWRGSGSGYTF
NA	TRBV9	TRBJ2-1	TGTGCCAGCAGCGTATGGCCTAGCGAGCCAAATTACAATGAGCAGTTCTTC	CASSVWPSEPNYNEQFF
TRBD1	TRBV10-1	TRBJ2-7	TGCGCCAGCAGTGACAGCGGACAGGGGGGCTACGAGCAGTACTTC	CASSDSGQGGYEQYF
NA	TRBV5-4	TRBJ2-2	TGTGCCAGCAGCCATACGGGGGCGGGGGACACCGGGGAGCTGTTTTTT	CASSHTGAGDTGELFF
NA	TRBV12-5	TRBJ1-2	TGTGCTAGTGCAAACCGGGGTTATGGCTACACCTTC	CASANRGYGYTF
NA	TRBV6-5	TRBJ1-5	TGTGCCAGCAGTACCACAGGGACCCGCAATCAGCCCCAGCATTTT	CASSTTGTRNQPQHF
TRBD1	TRBV3-1/TRBV3-2	TRBJ2-1	TGTGCCAGCAGTCAACCCGGGACAGGGAGTGATGAGCAGTTCTTC	CASSQPGTGSDEQFF
NA	TRBV4-2	TRBJ1-3	TGTGCCAGCAGCCAAGGATCAGTCAGACACTCTGGAAACACCATATATTTT	CASSQGSVRHSGNTIYF
NA	TRBV10-1	TRBJ2-1	TGCGCCAGCAGTGAGGGTCCGACGGGGTTCTTC	CASSEGPTGFF